What follows describes a single TCR beta chain. The germline gene is not matched at one end of the junction; a read error may be the cause. The RNA, roughly 0.5 to 1 ug, was put through reverse transcription using random hexamers. immunoSEQ multiplex PCR amplified TCR beta CDR3 across 54 Vbeta, 13 Jbeta. From the immunoSEQ multiplex PCR reads, TCRdb called clonotypes with MiXCR, one entry per CDR3 protein. Counted here are about 300,000 distinct CDR3 sequences, roughly 90% occurring once; the ten biggest clones make up roughly 0.17%. The germline CDR1 and CDR2 sequences are MNHNY and SVGAGI (reference sequence). CDR3 length equals 14 residues. The data were taken from a study of CD8 T cells in Susac syndrome.

Sequences were obtained from CD8+ T cells from PBMCs. The receptor was derived from a human donor with multiple sclerosis. This chain uses TRBV6-6 with TRBJ2-5; D gene uncertain. The CDR3 is CASSYPESLSSHHF. The CDR3 DNA reads TGTGCCAGCAGTTACCCCGAGTCCCTATCATCTCACCACTTC.